Sequencing of this T cell receptor (beta chain) was carried out in a study of T cells in Graves' hyperthyroidism and ophthalmopathy. Study-wide findings and caveats: The majority of expanded thyroid clonotypes above 0.001 also appeared in blood. Ophthalmopathy was separated from stable hyperthyroidism by a 13 V-J model.

Lactation, pregnancy, other autoimmune disease or uncontrolled infection excluded patients. This clonotype was recorded at least ten times. Its antigen is still unknown. Amplification of TCR beta CDR3 regions used RNA as the template. Researchers ran a first-round RT-PCR on the TCR CDR3 using the HTBI primer set. Via MiXCR, TCRdb re-called the multiplex PCR reads, giving one row per CDR3 protein. The table lists under 300,000 distinct CDR3 sequences, approximately 15% of them singletons. Sequencing was done on a sample of blood. The clonotype comes from a woman aged 40-49 years with Graves' hyperthyroidism that later progressed to Graves' ophthalmopathy.

This chain's CDR3 is CATSDSDLGETQYF. In nucleotides, the CDR3 is TGTGCCACCAGTGACTCCGACCTAGGGGAGACCCAGTACTTC. J is TRBJ2-5 and V is TRBV24-1; D unresolved. Germline CDR1 reads KGHDR; CDR2 reads SFDVKD. This CDR3 is 14 amino acids long. Trimming pared 4 bases from V and 5 bases from J, leaving 13 bases between.